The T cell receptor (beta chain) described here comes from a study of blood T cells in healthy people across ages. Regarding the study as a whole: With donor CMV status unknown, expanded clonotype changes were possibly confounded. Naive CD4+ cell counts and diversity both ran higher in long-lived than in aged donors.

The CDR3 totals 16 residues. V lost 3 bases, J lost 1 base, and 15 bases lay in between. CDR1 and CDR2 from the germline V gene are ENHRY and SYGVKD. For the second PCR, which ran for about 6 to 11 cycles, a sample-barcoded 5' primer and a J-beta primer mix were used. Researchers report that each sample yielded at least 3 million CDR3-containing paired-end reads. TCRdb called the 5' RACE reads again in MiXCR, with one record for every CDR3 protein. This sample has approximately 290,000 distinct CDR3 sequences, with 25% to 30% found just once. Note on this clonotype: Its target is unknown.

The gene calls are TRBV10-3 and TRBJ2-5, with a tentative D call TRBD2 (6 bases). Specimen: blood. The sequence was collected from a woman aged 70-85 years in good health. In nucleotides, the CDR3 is TGTGCCATCAGTGATCTGGCGGGGCCTACCCAAGAGACCCAGTACTTC. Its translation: CAISDLAGPTQETQYF.